One sample yielded the 18 T cell receptor beta chains listed below, sequenced in a study of blood T cell repertoires in COVID-19. The protocol was immunoSEQ multiplex PCR, while the TCRdb copy is restricted to in-frame clones and leaves out a portion. The repertoire has 65,000 to 85,000 clones, 78% of them found once; the top ten carry approximately 16%. The source material was peripheral blood. The origin of the receptors is a human donor in a cohort sampled during active COVID-19.

The V gene is TRBV7-2, the J gene TRBJ2-3; D remains unclear. Trimming cost V 2 bases and J 2 bases, with 11 bases left between them. The CDR3 contains 15 residues. Germline-derived CDR1 and CDR2 are SGHTA and FQGNSA. Written as DNA, the CDR3 is TGTGCCAGCAGCTTATACTCGCGGAACACAGATACGCAGTATTTT. Protein: CASSLYSRNTDTQYF.

This clone was seen repeatedly, ten times or more. The chain couples TRBV11-2 to TRBJ2-7; possible D gene TRBD1, 6 bases. The CDR3 covers 14 residues. Trimming left V 3 bases short and J 2 bases short, with 11 bases between. CDR1 is SGHAT and CDR2 is FQNNGV in the germline V gene. The CDR3 protein is CASSLGAGAYEQYF. The CDR3 nucleotides read TGTGCCAGCAGCTTGGGGGCAGGGGCCTACGAGCAGTACTTC. Full variable domain (missing parts from reference TRBV11-2 and TRBJ2-7): EAGVAQSPRYKIIEKRQSVAFWCNPISGHATLYWYQQILGQGPKLLIQFQNNGVVDDSQLPKDRFSAERLKGVDSTLKIQPAKLEDSAVYLCASSLGAGAYEQYFGPGTRLTVT.

The chain links TRBV6-5 to TRBJ2-7, with 12 positions matching TRBD1. The CDR3 has 15 amino acids. CDR1 MNHEY and CDR2 SVGAGI come from the germline V gene. V gave up 4 bases and J gave up 3 bases; unmatched junction bases: 4. The CDR3 spells CASSWDRGPNYEQYF. Here the CDR3 DNA reads TGTGCCAGCAGTTGGGACAGGGGGCCGAACTACGAGCAGTACTTC.

The V gene is TRBV5-4, the J gene TRBJ2-2; D is ambiguous. V lost 7 bases and J lost 5, with 18 bases in between. The CDR3 length is 15 residues. From germline, CDR1 is SGHNT and CDR2 YYREEE (reference sequence). CDR3 DNA: TGTGCCAGCCCCCAACGAGGCGGTGGGACCGGGGAGCTGTTTTTT. Translation: CASPQRGGGTGELFF.

The rearrangement links TRBV6-5 to TRBJ1-2, with D perhaps TRBD1 (5 bases). Germline V gives CDR1 MNHEY, CDR2 SVGAGI. CDR3 size: 13 residues. Trimming took 9 bases from V and 8 from J, leaving 19 bases between them. CDR3 in DNA: TGTGCCAGTCCCCCGGACGCAGGGTTGGGCTACACCTTC. Encoded protein: CASPPDAGLGYTF.

This clone was detected once. This rearrangement joins TRBV28 to TRBJ1-1, with D tentatively TRBD1 (5 bases). The CDR3 spans 13 residues. The ends were cut back, 7 bases at V and 11 bases at J, with 20 bases in the middle. Germline lookup yields CDR1 MDHEN and CDR2 SYDVKM. The chain's CDR3 is CASKSLAGNGAFF. Written as DNA, the CDR3 is TGTGCCAGCAAATCACTCGCAGGGAACGGCGCTTTCTTT.

The chain links TRBV18 to TRBJ1-1, with D perhaps TRBD1 (5 bases). Trimming stripped 4 bases from V and 0 bases from J, with 6 bases between. CDR3 length equals 13 residues. Per germline, CDR1 KGHSH and CDR2 LQKENI. CDR3 bases: TGTGCCAGCTCACAGGGGATGAACACTGAAGCTTTCTTT. Residues: CASSQGMNTEAFF.

V usage is TRBV7-2 and J usage is TRBJ1-6; D gene ambiguous. Germline V gene data show CDR1 as SGHTA and CDR2 as FQGNSA. V was trimmed by 5 bases and J by 0 bases, leaving 14 bases between them. The CDR3 is made up of 17 amino acids. The chain's CDR3 is CASSPFSGSSYNSPLHF. CDR3 DNA: TGTGCCAGCAGCCCTTTCTCGGGGAGCTCCTATAATTCACCCCTCCACTTT.

V usage is TRBV5-4 and J usage is TRBJ2-3; 9 bases are shared with TRBD2. Germline V gene sequence: CDR1 SGHNT, CDR2 YYREEE (reference sequence). The CDR3 totals 15 residues. J gave up 5 bases and V 4 bases, and 8 bases lay outside the gene matches. DNA for the CDR3: TGTGCCAGCAGCCGTCCAGCGGGAGGTCAAGATACGCAGTATTTT. Amino acid sequence: CASSRPAGGQDTQYF. The entire variable domain, with the rest obtained from reference TRBV5-4 and TRBJ2-3, is as follows: ETGVTQSPTHLIKTRGQQVTLRCSSQSGHNTVSWYQQALGQGPQFIFQYYREEENGRGNFPPRFSGLQFPNYSSELNVNALELDDSALYLCASSRPAGGQDTQYFGPGTRLTVL.

This chain links TRBV14 with TRBJ1-2; D is possibly TRBD1 (5 bases). V was trimmed by 5 bases and J by 3 bases, leaving 16 bases between them. This CDR3 comprises 15 residues. The V gene's germline CDR1 is SGHDN and CDR2 FVKESK. CDR3 sequence (DNA): TGTGCCAGCAGCTATATTCAAGGGGAGGACTATGGCTACACCTTC. Encoded protein: CASSYIQGEDYGYTF.

Here the CDR3 DNA reads TGCAGCGTTGAAGAACCGGGTGCCTACAATGAGCAGTTCTTC. Its translation: CSVEEPGAYNEQFF. The chain employs TRBV29-1 and TRBJ2-1; D unclear. The germline V gene has CDR1 SQVTM and CDR2 ANQGSEA. Trimming left V 0 bases short and J 2 bases short, with 8 bases between. The CDR3 has 14 amino acids.

This clone was counted a few times. The chain employs TRBV11-3 and TRBJ2-3; 12 nucleotides agree with TRBD2. Germline CDR1 and CDR2: SGHNT and YENEEA. The CDR3 extends over 17 amino acids. J gave up 2 bases and V 3 bases, and 6 bases lay outside the gene matches. CDR3 sequence reads: CASSFAGLAGYTDTQYF. The CDR3 nucleotides read TGTGCCAGCAGCTTCGCGGGACTAGCGGGCTACACAGATACGCAGTATTTT.

The V and J genes are TRBV27 and TRBJ2-1, with 10 positions matching TRBD1. The CDR3 has 15 amino acids. J lost 4 bases, V lost 6 bases, and 6 bases had no gene match. Germline assignment: CDR1 MNHEY and CDR2 SMNVEV (reference sequence). CDR3 region: CASSWDRGFYNEQFF. The CDR3 coding sequence is TGTGCCAGCAGCTGGGACAGGGGATTTTACAATGAGCAGTTCTTC.

This rearrangement joins TRBV5-6 to TRBJ2-2; D unclear. The germline V and J ends were trimmed by 3 bases and 3 bases, with 9 bases remaining between them. Germline loops: CDR1 SGHDT, CDR2 YYEEEE. This CDR3 region has 14 residues. The chain's CDR3 is CASSSTLHTGELFF. CDR3 in DNA: TGTGCCAGCAGCTCCACGCTACACACCGGGGAGCTGTTTTTT.

The chain recombines TRBV30 with TRBJ1-6; no clear D gene. Germline lookup yields CDR1 GTSNPN and CDR2 SVGIG (reference sequence). The V end lost 5 bases, the J end lost 7 bases, and 9 bases lay between the germline ends. This CDR3 contains 12 residues. CDR3 amino acids: CAWGLENSPLHF. The CDR3 DNA follows: TGTGCCTGGGGGCTCGAGAATTCACCCCTCCACTTT.

The chain is built from TRBV7-6 and TRBJ2-1, with 8 bases identical to TRBD1. With V trimmed by 3 bases and J by 7 bases, 11 bases remained unmatched. CDR1 SGHVS and CDR2 FNYEAQ come from the germline V gene. The CDR3 sequence is 16 residues long. The CDR3 DNA sequence: TGTGCCAGCAGCTTCTCGACAGGGGATACGACAAATGAGCAGTTCTTC. It specifies CASSFSTGDTTNEQFF.

This clone came up many times. This sequence joins TRBV5-1 and TRBJ1-1, with no clear D. The CDR3 sequence is 13 residues long. V was clipped by 6 bases and J by 0 bases, with 9 bases between them. Germline CDR1 SGHRS, CDR2 YFSETQ. The CDR3 here is CASTTTLNTEAFF. In DNA, the CDR3 is TGCGCCAGCACCACAACCTTGAACACTGAAGCTTTCTTT.

The V and J genes are TRBV5-6 and TRBJ2-4, with TRBD2 matching 10 bases. The V gene end was trimmed by 0 bases and the J gene end by 7 bases; junction bases not matched to a gene: 7. This CDR3 region has 16 residues. From germline, CDR1 is SGHDT and CDR2 YYEEEE. The CDR3 DNA sequence: TGTGCCAGCAGCTTGGGAGCGGGAGGGCAGTTTAACATTCAGTACTTC. It translates to CASSLGAGGQFNIQYF.